The rows below give T cell receptor beta chains drawn from one sample of a study of blood T cell repertoires in COVID-19. Libraries were prepared by immunoSEQ multiplex PCR; TCRdb keeps only in-frame clonotypes and omits some of them. The sample lists under 200,000 clones; about 93% were seen once. The sample was peripheral blood. All receptors come from a man aged 45-65 years with acute or convalescent COVID-19. CDR3s leave out the opening cysteine and the closing phenylalanine or tryptophan.

V gene: TRBV9
J gene: TRBJ2-5
CDR3 protein: ASSVVASGGGTQY

V gene: TRBV4-2
J gene: TRBJ1-2
CDR3 protein: ASSQDRSLNYGYT

V gene: TRBV18
J gene: TRBJ1-1
CDR3 protein: ASSLGGAHETEAF

V gene: TRBV4-1
J gene: TRBJ1-2
CDR3 protein: ASSPPDSRSYGYT

V gene: TRBV7-2
J gene: TRBJ2-3
CDR3 protein: ASSLAGLPPTDTQY

V gene: TRBV9
J gene: TRBJ2-1
CDR3 protein: ASSVEGGIFNEQF

V gene: TRBV19
J gene: TRBJ2-6
CDR3 protein: ASSIPRGGAGANVLT

V gene: TRBV6-5
J gene: TRBJ1-1
CDR3 protein: ASRGGQGATEAF

V gene: TRBV7-2
J gene: TRBJ1-2
CDR3 protein: ASSLETGISYGYT

V gene: TRBV6-5
J gene: TRBJ2-5
CDR3 protein: ASHSSIQETQY

V gene: TRBV11-3
J gene: TRBJ1-1
CDR3 protein: ASSQTTGGTEAF

V gene: TRBV10-3
J gene: TRBJ1-2
CDR3 protein: AIRPGTGEIHGYT

V gene: TRBV15
J gene: TRBJ2-3
CDR3 protein: ATSRGRTSGEDTQY

V gene: TRBV9
J gene: TRBJ2-2
CDR3 protein: ASSVGQELF

V gene: TRBV2
J gene: TRBJ2-5
CDR3 protein: ASRGQGETQY

V gene: TRBV3-1/TRBV3-2
J gene: TRBJ2-3
CDR3 protein: ASSQTHLSTDTQY

V gene: TRBV19
J gene: TRBJ1-1
CDR3 protein: ASSGGGGVLSPQPNTEAF

V gene: TRBV19
J gene: TRBJ2-6
CDR3 protein: ASSIDRAGANVLT

V gene: TRBV6-6
J gene: TRBJ2-7
CDR3 protein: ASGDTPGEQY

V gene: TRBV13
J gene: TRBJ1-4
CDR3 protein: ASRSRGQLNEKLF

V gene: TRBV5-5
J gene: TRBJ1-1
CDR3 protein: ASSLFRTGGLNTEAF

V gene: TRBV3-1/TRBV3-2
J gene: TRBJ2-1
CDR3 protein: ASSSVGAGGPDNEQF

V gene: TRBV18
J gene: TRBJ1-4
CDR3 protein: ASSPPATTNEKLF

V gene: TRBV28
J gene: TRBJ2-1
CDR3 protein: ASSLAGREQF

V gene: TRBV4-3
J gene: TRBJ2-2
CDR3 protein: ASSQELAVTGELF

V gene: TRBV19
J gene: TRBJ2-2
CDR3 protein: ASSTSSGSSRNTGELF

V gene: TRBV3-1/TRBV3-2
J gene: TRBJ2-7
CDR3 protein: ASSQSAAGGKEQY

V gene: TRBV7-3
J gene: TRBJ2-3
CDR3 protein: ASSSTGSPTDTQY

V gene: TRBV29-1
J gene: TRBJ2-2
CDR3 protein: SVGQTNTGELF

V gene: TRBV10-3
J gene: TRBJ1-1
CDR3 protein: AIRTEGTEAF

V gene: TRBV19
J gene: TRBJ2-7
CDR3 protein: ASSSGESSYEQY

V gene: TRBV4-3
J gene: TRBJ2-1
CDR3 protein: ASSQDPSGQGNEQF

V gene: TRBV19
J gene: TRBJ2-3
CDR3 protein: ASSPRRGTDTQY

V gene: TRBV4-2
J gene: TRBJ2-1
CDR3 protein: ASSPSSGQGLYNEQF

V gene: TRBV2
J gene: TRBJ1-1
CDR3 protein: ASSDRGQGSEAF

V gene: TRBV6-5
J gene: TRBJ1-1
CDR3 protein: ASAYGTGNTEAF

V gene: TRBV21-1
J gene: TRBJ1-5
CDR3 protein: ASSPTDPSNQPQH

V gene: TRBV11-2
J gene: TRBJ1-1
CDR3 protein: ASSSGQGNTEAF

V gene: TRBV27
J gene: TRBJ1-6
CDR3 protein: ASKGAFAPLH

V gene: TRBV29-1
J gene: TRBJ2-2
CDR3 protein: SVEPGLGTGELF

V gene: TRBV7-2
J gene: TRBJ2-5
CDR3 protein: ASSSRTSGRGQTQY

V gene: TRBV7-9
J gene: TRBJ2-2
CDR3 protein: ASSTRQGVNTGELF